What follows are 27 T cell receptor beta chains derived from one specimen sequenced in a study of beta chain features in type 1 diabetes. General study results and limits: TCRB CDR3s were moderately but significantly shorter in Type 1 diabetes patients in all four CD4+ subsets.

These receptors are not linked to any known antigen. The isolated RNA, all of it, was reverse transcribed, so expressed TCRB transcripts were what got sequenced. Measured with immunoSEQ multiplex PCR; TCRdb has only the in-frame clones, and not every one. The sample includes some 270,000 clones, approximately 10% of them seen just once. Sequenced material: naive CD4+ T cells from blood. Source of these receptors: a man younger than 40 with type 1 diabetes.

The chain uses TRBV9 and TRBJ2-5; TRBD2 agrees at 10 bases. Germline CDR1 and CDR2: SGDLS and YYNGEE. The CDR3 runs 15 residues. V shed 4 bases, J shed 5 bases, and the junction held 8 bases outside the gene matches. CDR3 protein: CASSRLAGELETQYF. In DNA, the CDR3 is TGTGCCAGCAGCAGGCTAGCGGGGGAGCTGGAGACCCAGTACTTC.

This clone was counted a few times. This sequence joins TRBV18 and TRBJ1-1; D is uncertain. CDR1 is KGHSH and CDR2 is LQKENI in the germline V gene. Trimming took 3 bases from V and 5 from J, leaving 7 bases between them. The CDR3 consists of 12 residues. For the CDR3, the DNA is TGTGCCAGCTCACCCCTTAGAACTGAAGCTTTCTTT. Amino acids: CASSPLRTEAFF.

This clone was counted only a few times. The genes are TRBV18 and TRBJ2-1, with 9 positions matching TRBD1. Germline V CDR1 and CDR2: KGHSH, LQKENI. The CDR3 has 15 residues. With V trimmed by 1 base and J by 9 bases, 7 bases remained unmatched. In DNA, the CDR3 is TGTGCCAGCTCACCACAACCGGGACAGGGCAGTGAGCAGTTCTTC. Protein: CASSPQPGQGSEQFF.

This clone has just a few counts. The chain uses TRBV29-1 and TRBJ2-5, with 10 bases lining up with TRBD1. Germline values: CDR1 SQVTM, CDR2 ANQGSEA. V gave up 5 bases and J gave up 5 bases; unmatched junction bases: 5. The CDR3 consists of 13 residues. The CDR3 nucleotides read TGCAGCGTTACGACAGGGGGCTTGGAGACCCAGTACTTC. This sequence encodes CSVTTGGLETQYF.

This clone was counted between two and nine times. V and J are TRBV6-5 and TRBJ2-7; D is possibly TRBD2 (5 bases). Germline-derived CDR1 and CDR2 are MNHEY and SVGAGI. The CDR3 extends over 12 amino acids. Between the trimmed V and J ends, which lost 1 base and 5 bases, there was a span of 6 bases. As DNA, the CDR3 is TGTGCCAGCAGTTACTACGGGAACGAGCAGTACTTC. It encodes CASSYYGNEQYF.

This chain uses TRBV28 with TRBJ2-7; TRBD1 aligns across 7 bases. CDR1 is MDHEN and CDR2 is SYDVKM in the germline V gene. V lost 6 bases to trimming and J lost 4 bases; unmatched junction nucleotides: 9. This CDR3 comprises 14 residues. In DNA form, the CDR3 reads TGTGCCAGCAGCTCCGGGACAGAGACGTACGAGCAGTACTTC. Protein: CASSSGTETYEQYF.

This chain links TRBV5-1 with TRBJ2-5, with TRBD1 as a possible D gene (5 bases). CDR1 is SGHRS, CDR2 YFSETQ, per germline. Deletions cut 3 bases from V and 5 bases from J, with 14 bases between. This CDR3 is 14 amino acids long. In nucleotides, the CDR3 is TGCGCCAGCAGCTCCGACAGCGCCAAGGAGACCCAGTACTTC. Translation gives CASSSDSAKETQYF.

This clone was seen a few times. The V and J genes are TRBV30 and TRBJ2-3; 9 bases match TRBD2. The CDR3 sequence is 14 residues long. The J segment lost 5 bases and the V segment lost 7 bases, leaving 10 bases of the junction unmatched. The germline V gene has CDR1 GTSNPN and CDR2 SVGIG (reference sequence). The CDR3 here is CASSRGGPIDTQYF. CDR3 coding DNA: TGTGCCTCGTCGCGGGGGGGGCCGATAGATACGCAGTATTTT.

This rearrangement joins TRBV28 to TRBJ1-2; possibly TRBD1 for D (6 bases). Trimming took 8 bases from V and 2 from J, leaving 12 bases between them. Germline V CDR1 and CDR2: MDHEN, SYDVKM. The CDR3 is made up of 13 amino acids. CDR3: CASEGQPNYGYTF. In DNA form, the CDR3 reads TGTGCCAGCGAAGGACAGCCGAACTATGGCTACACCTTC.

The chain joins TRBV28 to TRBJ1-5; D not certain. Trimming removed 3 bases at V and 9 bases at J, with 12 bases between. The germline V gene has CDR1 MDHEN and CDR2 SYDVKM. The CDR3 is 13 residues long. The CDR3 region is CASSLVTFPPQHF. In DNA form, the CDR3 reads TGTGCCAGCAGTTTGGTTACATTCCCGCCCCAGCATTTT.

V is TRBV4-3 and J is TRBJ2-7; no clear D gene. CDR1 and CDR2 (germline): LGHNA, YSLEER. The CDR3 is 15 residues long. The V end lost 0 bases, the J end lost 2 bases, and 11 bases lay between the germline ends. DNA for the CDR3: TGCGCCAGCAGCCAAGAGTCAGGCCTCCCCTACGAGCAGTACTTC. Its protein product is CASSQESGLPYEQYF.

This clone was seen a handful of times. The V call is TRBV7-2, the J call TRBJ2-1; D is unresolved. CDR3 length: 12 residues. In germline, CDR1 is SGHTA, CDR2 FQGNSA. Trimming took 2 bases from V and 6 from J, leaving 5 bases between them. Written as DNA, the CDR3 is TGTGCCAGCAGCTTAAGAGGCAATGAGCAGTTCTTC. Its translation is CASSLRGNEQFF.

The gene calls are TRBV5-1 and TRBJ2-7; 10 nucleotides line up with TRBD2. Germline values: CDR1 SGHRS, CDR2 YFSETQ. V lost 4 bases and J lost 3; bases outside the gene matches: 7. The CDR3 spans 15 residues. For the CDR3, the DNA is TGCGCCAGCAGCCGTGGGACTAGCGCGGACTACGAGCAGTACTTC. It encodes CASSRGTSADYEQYF.

This clone was detected only a few times. The rearrangement joins TRBV7-2 to TRBJ1-6; D call uncertain. Deletions cut 1 base from V and 9 bases from J, with 7 bases between. CDR1 is SGHTA and CDR2 is FQGNSA in the germline V gene. The CDR3 extends over 13 amino acids. The CDR3 nucleotides are TGTGCCAGCAGCTTAGGCCAGGTTTCACCCCTCCACTTT. This translates into CASSLGQVSPLHF.

This clone has only a few counts. The chain joins TRBV9 to TRBJ2-2; 8 positions match TRBD1. Germline V gene lookup returns CDR1 SGDLS and CDR2 YYNGEE. CDR3 length: 15 amino acids. With V trimmed by 10 bases and J by 0 bases, 8 bases remained unmatched. The CDR3 here is CAPQDRDTNTGELFF. CDR3 coding DNA: TGTGCCCCCCAGGACAGGGACACGAACACCGGGGAGCTGTTTTTT.

V and J are TRBV10-3 and TRBJ2-7; perhaps TRBD1 as D (5 bases). The germline V gene has CDR1 ENHRY and CDR2 SYGVKD. The CDR3 runs 11 residues. V dropped 5 bases and J dropped 6 bases, with 8 bases sitting between them. CDR3 sequence: CAISLDSEQYF. DNA of the CDR3: TGTGCCATCAGTCTAGACAGCGAGCAGTACTTC.

This clone was seen only a few times. The chain links TRBV5-4 to TRBJ1-1; D is unclear. The CDR3 length is 13 residues. Germline V gene data show CDR1 as SGHNT and CDR2 as YYREEE (reference sequence). Trimming took off 2 bases at V and 1 base at J, with 6 bases between the two ends. The CDR3 DNA reads as TGTGCCAGCAGCTTTGATAGGAACACTGAAGCTTTCTTT. Its translation is CASSFDRNTEAFF.

The chain is built from TRBV10-3 and TRBJ2-1, with TRBD2 matching over 14 bases. The junction had 5 bases not matched to a gene; V was cut back by 6 bases and J by 7 bases. The CDR3 is 15 residues long. Germline CDR1 reads ENHRY; CDR2 reads SYGVKD. The CDR3 here is CAISLGTSGGNEQFF. For the CDR3, the DNA is TGTGCCATCAGCCTAGGGACTAGCGGGGGTAATGAGCAGTTCTTC.

This clone was counted between two and nine times. The CDR3 nucleotides read TGTGCCAGTAGTAGGGCTCGTTCGAAAAACATTCAGTACTTC. This encodes CASSRARSKNIQYF. J is TRBJ2-4 and V is TRBV19; D is undetermined. This CDR3 is built from 14 residues. With 4 bases removed from V and 4 bases from J, the gap between germline ends came to 11 bases. From germline, CDR1 is LNHDA and CDR2 SQIVND (reference sequence).

This clone was seen more than once but under ten times. The chain joins TRBV7-9 to TRBJ1-2; 8 bases agree with TRBD1. The V segment lost 5 bases and the J segment 3 bases; nucleotides outside the gene matches: 5. Germline CDR1 and CDR2: SEHNR and FQNEAQ (reference sequence). This CDR3 is 14 amino acids long. The CDR3 sequence is CASSPGQGDYGYTF. CDR3 DNA sequence: TGTGCCAGCAGCCCTGGACAGGGCGACTATGGCTACACCTTC.

This sequence joins TRBV7-8 and TRBJ2-1; 12 nucleotides line up with TRBD2. This CDR3 has 17 residues. CDR1 and CDR2 (germline): SGHVS, FQNEAQ. With 5 bases clipped from V and 6 bases from J, the junction kept 11 bases outside the gene matches. DNA of the CDR3: TGTGCCAGCAGCCCAGATTACACTAGCGGGGGGTTCAATGAGCAGTTCTTC. This gives the protein CASSPDYTSGGFNEQFF.

V usage is TRBV4-1 and J usage is TRBJ1-4, with a weak D call TRBD1 (6 bases). Germline assignment: CDR1 MGHRA and CDR2 YSYEKL. This CDR3 comprises 14 residues. Trimming removed 5 bases at V and 5 bases at J, with 12 bases between. CDR3 protein: CASSGGAINEKLFF. The DNA for the CDR3 is TGCGCCAGCAGCGGGGGGGCGATAAATGAAAAACTGTTTTTT.

This clone was picked up a small number of times. The rearrangement joins TRBV7-2 to TRBJ2-5, with 8 bases identical to TRBD2. Germline lookup yields CDR1 SGHTA and CDR2 FQGNSA. With V trimmed by 5 bases and J by 5 bases, 7 bases remained unmatched. This CDR3 has 14 residues. CDR3 residues: CASSPRGARETQYF. CDR3 in DNA: TGTGCCAGCAGCCCGCGGGGGGCCCGGGAGACCCAGTACTTC.

This chain joins TRBV15 and TRBJ2-1; a weak D match, TRBD2 (6 bases). The V end lost 0 bases, the J end lost 8 bases, and 20 bases lay between the germline ends. Germline CDR1 LNHNV, CDR2 YYDKDF (reference sequence). The length of the CDR3 is 17 residues. The CDR3 region is CATSREGTGRWEDEQFF. CDR3 bases: TGTGCCACCAGCAGAGAGGGAACTGGTAGATGGGAGGATGAGCAGTTCTTC.

This clone occurred a few times. The chain is built from TRBV5-4 and TRBJ1-2; tentatively, D is TRBD1 (5 bases). CDR3 length: 14 amino acids. Between the trimmed V and J ends, which lost 1 base and 5 bases, there was a span of 12 bases. The germline CDR1 and CDR2 sequences are SGHNT and YYREEE (reference sequence). The CDR3 DNA is TGTGCCAGCAGCTTGAAGTTGCAGGGATATGGCTACACCTTC. Amino acid sequence: CASSLKLQGYGYTF.

The chain carries TRBV5-4 and TRBJ2-6; the D is unclear. The CDR3 extends over 16 amino acids. Germline V gene data show CDR1 as SGHNT and CDR2 as YYREEE (reference sequence). Deletions cut 0 bases from V and 4 bases from J, with 11 bases between. The DNA for the CDR3 is TGTGCCAGCAGCTTGGCCACAGCAACCGGGGCCAACGTCCTGACTTTC. Encoded protein: CASSLATATGANVLTF. Variable domain in full (rest from reference TRBV5-4 and TRBJ2-6): ETGVTQSPTHLIKTRGQQVTLRCSSQSGHNTVSWYQQALGQGPQFIFQYYREEENGRGNFPPRFSGLQFPNYSSELNVNALELDDSALYLCASSLATATGANVLTFGAGSRLTVL.

The chain uses TRBV12-5 and TRBJ1-1; the match to TRBD1 covers 8 bases. Germline CDR1 and CDR2: LGHNT and FRNRAP. V lost 2 bases to trimming and J lost 8 bases; unmatched junction nucleotides: 4. The CDR3 has 13 amino acids. The CDR3 protein is CASGLPNRGEAFF. DNA of the CDR3: TGTGCTAGTGGTTTGCCCAACAGGGGGGAAGCTTTCTTT.